Below, 8 T cell receptor beta chains from the same sample are listed, as sequenced in a study of CD8+CD57+ T cells in acquired aplastic anemia (dated by TCRdb to 2016 to 2019). Sequencing was carried out with an Illumina HiSeq 2000. Genomic DNA was used as template for profiling of TCR beta VDJ combinations and CDR3 sequences. The public sequencing data were trimmed at Q25 with fastp and processed into clonotypes with MiXCR by TCRdb, which kept only in-frame beta chains. A single entry per CDR3 protein holds the most common genes and DNA from its merged rows. The table for this sample lists 150,000 or so distinct CDR3 sequences; around half of them were counted only once. The top ten hold 9.5% to 15% of the sample. Flow cytometry had shown CD8+CD57+ cell expansion in the patients selected for sequencing. Sequenced input: sorted CD4+, CD8+, or CD8+CD57+ T cells (not recorded which) from PBMCs. The receptor source for this set is a human donor with aplastic anemia.

The genes are TRBV20-1 and TRBJ2-7, with 11 bases fitting TRBD1. V gave up 3 bases and J gave up 3 bases; unmatched junction bases: 7. The germline V gene has CDR1 DFQATT and CDR2 SNEGSKA (reference sequence). This CDR3 is 15 amino acids long. The CDR3 DNA sequence: TGCAGTGCTAGCCCCGGGACAGGGGGTATCTACGAGCAGTACTTC. Its translation: CSASPGTGGIYEQYF.

This clonotype was found many times. The chain couples TRBV7-9 to TRBJ1-2; 9 nucleotides align to TRBD1. Germline V lookup: CDR1 SEHNR, CDR2 FQNEAQ (reference sequence). With V trimmed by 5 bases and J by 3 bases, 16 bases remained unmatched. The CDR3 consists of 18 residues. CDR3 nucleotides: TGTGCCAGCAGCCCAGTAGCCGGGACAGGGTCAAGAGACTATGGCTACACCTTC. It is translated as CASSPVAGTGSRDYGYTF.

The rearrangement uses TRBV29-1 and TRBJ2-7; D not resolved. Germline-derived CDR1 and CDR2 are SQVTM and ANQGSEA. The CDR3 has 12 residues. V lost 7 bases and J 4 bases, leaving 14 bases between the germline ends. The CDR3 nucleotides read TGCAGCGCCGTCTTTGATCATTACGAGCAGTACTTC. This translates into CSAVFDHYEQYF.

The chain recombines TRBV5-1 with TRBJ2-3; 8 nucleotides agree with TRBD1. This CDR3 comprises 11 residues. The germline V gene encodes CDR1 SGHRS and CDR2 YFSETQ. Germline trimming cut 4 bases from V and 13 bases from J; bases unmatched to any gene: 5. The CDR3 sequence is CASSLTGEEYF. Written as DNA, the CDR3 is TGCGCCAGCAGCCTGACAGGGGAGGAGTATTTT.

Comment on this clonotype: Relative to the germline gene, one junction end is altered; a read error may explain this. The chain employs TRBV12-3 or TRBV12-4 and TRBJ1-2, with a possible D match to TRBD1 (6 bases). The CDR3 is 15 residues long. CDR3 amino acids: CASSLGTGKIYGYTF. CDR3 bases: TGCGCCAGCAGCCTAGGAACAGGGAAGATCTATGGCTACACCTTC.

The J gene is TRBJ1-1, the V gene TRBV11-1; 7 nucleotides line up with TRBD1. Germline lookup yields CDR1 SGHAT and CDR2 FQDESV (reference sequence). V shed 5 bases and J 3 bases; nucleotides not matched to a gene: 12. CDR3 length equals 16 residues. This CDR3 reads CASSPGWGQRHTEAFF. Written as DNA, the CDR3 is TGTGCCAGCAGCCCAGGGTGGGGACAGCGCCACACTGAAGCTTTCTTT.

This clonotype came up a few times. The genes are TRBV29-1 and TRBJ1-6; 9 bases are a match to TRBD1. V trimming: 7 bases; J trimming: 7 bases; junction bases outside the gene matches: 8. The CDR3 has 14 amino acids. Germline V gene data show CDR1 as SQVTM and CDR2 as ANQGSEA. Written as DNA, the CDR3 is TGCAGCGCCACAGCCGGGACAGGGAATTCACCCCTCCACTTT. It yields the protein CSATAGTGNSPLHF.

The chain combines TRBV10-2 with TRBJ1-6, with D perhaps matching TRBD1 (6 bases). The CDR3 is made up of 17 amino acids. The germline V gene encodes CDR1 WSHSY and CDR2 SAAADI. The ends were cut back, 9 bases at V and 7 bases at J, with 25 bases in the middle. The CDR3 loop reads CASWDTLKNTENSPLHF. The CDR3 region has the DNA TGCGCCAGTTGGGACACACTGAAGAACACTGAAAATTCACCCCTCCACTTT.